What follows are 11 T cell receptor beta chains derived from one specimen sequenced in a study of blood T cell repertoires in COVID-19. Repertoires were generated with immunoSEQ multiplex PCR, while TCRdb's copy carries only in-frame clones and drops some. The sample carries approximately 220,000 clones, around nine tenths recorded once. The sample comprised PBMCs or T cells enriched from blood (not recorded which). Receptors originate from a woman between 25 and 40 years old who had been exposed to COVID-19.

Written as DNA, the CDR3 is TGTGCCAGCAGCGAAATACTGACAGGCCACACAGATACGCAGTATTTT. It is translated as CASSEILTGHTDTQYF. The chain combines TRBV6-6 with TRBJ2-3, with D perhaps matching TRBD1 (6 bases). Trimming removed 6 bases at V and 2 bases at J, with 18 bases between. The CDR3 is made up of 16 amino acids. The V gene's germline CDR1 is MNHNY and CDR2 SVGAGI (reference sequence).

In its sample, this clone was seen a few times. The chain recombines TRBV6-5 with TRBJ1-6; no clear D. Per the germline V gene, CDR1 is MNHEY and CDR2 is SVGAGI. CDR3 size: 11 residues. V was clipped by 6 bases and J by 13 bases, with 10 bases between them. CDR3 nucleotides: TGTGCCAGCAGGGGTCCGGGGCCCCTCCACTTT. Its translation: CASRGPGPLHF.

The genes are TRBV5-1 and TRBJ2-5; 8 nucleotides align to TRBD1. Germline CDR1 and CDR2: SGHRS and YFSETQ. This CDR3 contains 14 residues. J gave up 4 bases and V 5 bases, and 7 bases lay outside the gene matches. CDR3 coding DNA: TGCGCCAGCAGACCGGCAGGGGGCGGAGAGACCCAGTACTTC. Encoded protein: CASRPAGGGETQYF.

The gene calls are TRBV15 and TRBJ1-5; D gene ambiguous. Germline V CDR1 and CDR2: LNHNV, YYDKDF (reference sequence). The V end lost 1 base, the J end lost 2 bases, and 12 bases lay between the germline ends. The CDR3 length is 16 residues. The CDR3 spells CATSRAVFGGNQPQHF. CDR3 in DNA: TGTGCCACCAGCAGAGCAGTTTTTGGAGGCAATCAGCCCCAGCATTTT.

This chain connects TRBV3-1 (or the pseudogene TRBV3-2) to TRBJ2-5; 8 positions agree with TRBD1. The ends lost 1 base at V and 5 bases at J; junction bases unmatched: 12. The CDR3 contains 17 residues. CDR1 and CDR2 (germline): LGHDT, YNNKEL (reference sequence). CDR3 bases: TGTGCCAGCAGCCAAGGGGGCGGGACAGGCGAGTGGGAGACCCAGTACTTC. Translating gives CASSQGGGTGEWETQYF.

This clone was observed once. The CDR3: CASSLGYEQYF. The CDR3 DNA is TGTGCCAGCAGCCTCGGGTACGAGCAGTACTTC. The chain is built from TRBV13 and TRBJ2-7; D not resolved. Germline loops: CDR1 PRHDT, CDR2 FYEKMQ (reference sequence). The CDR3 is 11 residues long. Trimming shortened V by 5 bases and J by 4 bases, and 6 bases separated the two germline ends.

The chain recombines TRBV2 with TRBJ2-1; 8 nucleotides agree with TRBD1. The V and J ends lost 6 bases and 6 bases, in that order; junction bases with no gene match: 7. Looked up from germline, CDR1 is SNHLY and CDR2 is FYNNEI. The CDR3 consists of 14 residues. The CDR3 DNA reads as TGTGCCAGCAGAGGACAGGGAAGGGTCAATGAGCAGTTCTTC. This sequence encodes CASRGQGRVNEQFF.

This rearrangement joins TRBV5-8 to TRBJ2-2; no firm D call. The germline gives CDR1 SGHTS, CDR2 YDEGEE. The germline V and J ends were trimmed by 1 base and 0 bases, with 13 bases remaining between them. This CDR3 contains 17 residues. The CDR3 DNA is TGTGCCAGCAGCTTGTTAGAGACTTCTGCGAACACCGGGGAGCTGTTTTTT. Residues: CASSLLETSANTGELFF.

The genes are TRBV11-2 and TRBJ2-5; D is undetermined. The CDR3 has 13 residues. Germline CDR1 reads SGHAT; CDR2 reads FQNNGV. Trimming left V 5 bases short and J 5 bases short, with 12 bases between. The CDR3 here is CASSTPSGETQYF. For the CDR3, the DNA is TGTGCCAGCAGCACCCCCTCTGGCGAGACCCAGTACTTC.

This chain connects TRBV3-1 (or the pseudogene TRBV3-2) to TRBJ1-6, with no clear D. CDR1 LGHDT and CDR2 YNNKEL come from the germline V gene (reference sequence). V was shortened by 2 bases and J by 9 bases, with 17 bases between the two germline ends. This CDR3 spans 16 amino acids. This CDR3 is CASSQTTTTPLSPLHF. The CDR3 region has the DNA TGTGCCAGCAGCCAAACGACTACAACACCCCTTTCACCCCTCCACTTT.

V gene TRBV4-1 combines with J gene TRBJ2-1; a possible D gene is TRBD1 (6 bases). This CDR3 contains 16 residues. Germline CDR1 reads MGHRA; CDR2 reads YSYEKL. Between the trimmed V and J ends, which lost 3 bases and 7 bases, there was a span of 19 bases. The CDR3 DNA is TGCGCCAGCAGCCAGGATGTACAGGGTCCGAGGAATGAGCAGTTCTTC. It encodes CASSQDVQGPRNEQFF.